These T cell receptor beta chains were read from a single sample in a study of radiation and T cells in renal cell carcinoma. Assay used: immunoSEQ multiplex PCR; TCRdb lists only in-frame clones, some missing. The top ten clones hold over 1.5% of a sample with around 120,000 clones, roughly four fifths of them seen once. This sample comprised blood, obtained from a patient whose treatment included radiotherapy and nephrectomy. Source of these receptors: a woman aged 55-70 years with renal cell carcinoma. The CDR3 runs from the conserved cysteine through the conserved F or W. Fields, in order: D gene, J gene, clone size, V gene, CDR3 DNA, CDR3 protein. D genes are given only for firm matches. A clone size is listed for some rows: how often the clone was seen (once, few, many), or a class if it is expanded.

NA | TRBJ2-2 | NA | TRBV29-1 | TGCAGCGTTGAAGGGGCGGTTGGGGAGCTGTTTTTT | CSVEGAVGELFF
NA | TRBJ2-1 | NA | TRBV4-1 | TGCGCCAGCAGCCAAGTATTTGGGACTGGCAACAATGAGCAGTTCTTC | CASSQVFGTGNNEQFF
NA | TRBJ1-2 | NA | TRBV28 | TGTGCCAGCAGTCAATTAAACACGGGCACCTATGGCTACACCTTC | CASSQLNTGTYGYTF
TRBD1 | TRBJ2-7 | NA | TRBV30 | TGTGCCTGGAGTGCAGGGGGTATGGCCTACGAGCAGTACTTC | CAWSAGGMAYEQYF
NA | TRBJ1-2 | NA | TRBV13 | TGTGCCAGCAGCTTAGGCGTTGGGCAGGGAGCCTATGGCTACACCTTC | CASSLGVGQGAYGYTF
NA | TRBJ2-7 | NA | TRBV29-1 | TGCAGCGCCCTCTTGGGGGGTTCCTACGAGCAGTACTTC | CSALLGGSYEQYF
NA | TRBJ2-7 | NA | TRBV5-5 | TGTGCCAGCAGCGCCCGGGCCCCGGGGACCTACGAGCAGTACTTC | CASSARAPGTYEQYF
NA | TRBJ2-2 | NA | TRBV4-2 | TGTGCCAGCAGCCAAGAGGGCGGGGCGGCGAACACCGGGGAGCTGTTTTTT | CASSQEGGAANTGELFF
NA | TRBJ2-1 | NA | TRBV7-2 | TGTGCCAGCAGCTTCGGACCGGTCAGCTCCTACAATGAGCAGTTCTTC | CASSFGPVSSYNEQFF
NA | TRBJ2-3 | NA | TRBV9 | TGTGCCAGCAGCGTCGGGGGCGGGGGTACGGTGACAGATACGCAGTATTTT | CASSVGGGGTVTDTQYF
TRBD1 | TRBJ1-1 | NA | TRBV27 | TGTGCCAGCAGTTTATCGTGGACAGGGCGTGTGATGAACACTGAAGCTTTCTTT | CASSLSWTGRVMNTEAFF
NA | TRBJ1-3 | once | TRBV5-6 | TGTGCCAGCAGCTCTTACTTGACAGGATTCTCTGGAAACACCATATATTTT | CASSSYLTGFSGNTIYF
NA | TRBJ1-5 | NA | TRBV28 | TGTGCCAGCAGTAACGCTTTGGTTATGCCCCAGCATTTT | CASSNALVMPQHF
NA | TRBJ1-2 | NA | TRBV28 | TGTGCCAGCAGTCCCGACACATCTAACTATGGCTACACCTTC | CASSPDTSNYGYTF
TRBD2 | TRBJ2-7 | few | TRBV14 | TGTGCCAGCAGCCGTATCCTTGGGACTACCTACGAGCAGTACTTC | CASSRILGTTYEQYF
TRBD1 | TRBJ2-1 | NA | TRBV19 | TGTGCCAGTAGTAGGACAGGGGGCGGGGGACCTGAGCAGTTCTTC | CASSRTGGGGPEQFF
NA | TRBJ2-1 | NA | TRBV25-1 | TGTGCCAGCGGAACCCTCGGGGCCCGGCAGTTCTTC | CASGTLGARQFF
TRBD2 | TRBJ2-7 | NA | TRBV5-4 | TGTGCCAGCAGCGCGGGAGCCTACGAGCAGTACTTC | CASSAGAYEQYF
NA | TRBJ1-5 | NA | TRBV10-3 | TGTGCCATCAGTGAGTTAGCGACGGACCGTAGGCCCCAGCATTTT | CAISELATDRRPQHF
TRBD2 | TRBJ2-3 | NA | TRBV11-3 | TGTGCCAGCAGCTTATTCGGGGGGATCACAGATACGCAGTATTTT | CASSLFGGITDTQYF
NA | TRBJ1-5 | NA | TRBV4-1 | TGCGCCAGCAGCCTCGGACAGATTCATCAGCCCCAGCATTTT | CASSLGQIHQPQHF
NA | TRBJ2-5 | NA | TRBV5-1 | TGCGCCAGCAGCTTGGATAGCGTCCAAGAGACCCAGTACTTC | CASSLDSVQETQYF
NA | TRBJ1-5 | few | TRBV2 | TGTGCCAGCAGTCTAACACAGGGACATCAGCCCCAGCATTTT | CASSLTQGHQPQHF
NA | TRBJ1-5 | NA | TRBV28 | TGTGCCAGCAATTACCTGCAGGGTACCCAACAGCCCCAGCATTTT | CASNYLQGTQQPQHF
TRBD1 | TRBJ2-1 | NA | TRBV12-5 | TGTGCTAGTGGTTTTGCACAGGGGCCCTCCTACAATGAGCAGTTCTTC | CASGFAQGPSYNEQFF
NA | TRBJ1-5 | NA | TRBV28 | TGTGCCAGCAGTTTGTTATATCAGCCCCAGCATTTT | CASSLLYQPQHF
NA | TRBJ1-1 | NA | TRBV28 | TGTGCCAGCAGTGAGATCCCGAACACTGAAGCTTTCTTT | CASSEIPNTEAFF
NA | TRBJ1-1 | NA | TRBV5-1 | TGCGCCAGCAGACCCGGCGAGGCCCGCCCTGAAGCTTTCTTT | CASRPGEARPEAFF
TRBD1 | TRBJ2-5 | few | TRBV7-6 | TGTGCCAGCAGCTCGACCGGGACAGGGGGACTCGAGACCCAGTACTTC | CASSSTGTGGLETQYF
NA | TRBJ2-7 | NA | TRBV7-3 | TGTGCCAGCAGCTTAACAGGGGGGTCCTACGAGCAGTACTTC | CASSLTGGSYEQYF
NA | TRBJ1-2 | NA | TRBV29-1 | TGCAGCGTTATACCACCGGGACTCCCACGGGATGGCTACACCTTC | CSVIPPGLPRDGYTF
NA | TRBJ2-4 | NA | TRBV6-5 | TGTGCCAGCAGTTCGCAGGGAGACATTCAGTACTTC | CASSSQGDIQYF
NA | TRBJ1-1 | many | TRBV19 | TGTGCCAGTAGTATGTTGCTGAACACTGAAGCTTTCTTT | CASSMLLNTEAFF
NA | TRBJ1-2 | once | TRBV7-2 | TGTGCCAGCAGCTTAGGGGGTGATCTGAACTATGGCTACACCTTC | CASSLGGDLNYGYTF
TRBD1 | TRBJ2-7 | NA | TRBV2 | TGTGCCAGCAGTGAAAATCCGACAGGGATCATCAGCGAGCAGTACTTC | CASSENPTGIISEQYF
TRBD2 | TRBJ2-2 | NA | TRBV30 | TGTGCCTGGATAGGTCTAGCGGGAACCGGGGAGCTGTTTTTT | CAWIGLAGTGELFF
NA | TRBJ1-1 | few | TRBV6-6 | TGTGCCAGCAGCCGGGGTTGGGGCACTGAAGCTTTCTTT | CASSRGWGTEAFF
NA | TRBJ2-5 | NA | TRBV27 | TGTGCCAGCAGTTTTGGGTTCGGGGGGCTGGAGACCCAGTACTTC | CASSFGFGGLETQYF
NA | TRBJ2-7 | NA | TRBV5-1 | TGCGCCAGCAGCTTAGGGGGATCCGGCCAATACGAGCAGTACTTC | CASSLGGSGQYEQYF
NA | TRBJ1-1 | NA | TRBV30 | TGTGCCTGGAGTGCAGGTAGATTAAGGAACACTGAAGCTTTCTTT | CAWSAGRLRNTEAFF